The T cell receptor beta chain described here comes from a study of cytotoxic CD8 clonotypes in ibrutinib-treated CLL. Study-wide context: Across samples, productive templates numbered more than 200,000 and productive rearrangements reached 94,082 on average. Findings and limits, study-wide: While tracking circulating CD8+ T-cell counts, baseline clonality exceeded that of age-matched healthy donors.

Depth targeted 1 in 200,000 to 1 in 1 million T cells, averaging approximately 9.9x coverage per clonotype. The assay was immunoSEQ multiplex PCR, and TCRdb's table has in-frame clones only and misses some. The sample holds about 7,600 clones, 65% to 80% seen once. The CDR3 runs 14 residues. CDR1 and CDR2 (germline): SQVTM, ANQGSEA. Trimming took 7 bases from V and 2 from J; bases not matched to a gene: 9. With regard to this clone: The antigen remains unidentified.

The origin of this receptor is a human donor with chronic lymphocytic leukemia. This material consisted of PBMCs, taken before ibrutinib treatment. This chain links TRBV29-1 with TRBJ2-5; TRBD1 matches at 8 bases. CDR3 coding DNA: TGCAGCGCCAAGGCAGGGGGCTCTCAAGAGACCCAGTACTTC. Its protein is CSAKAGGSQETQYF.